This TCR beta chain emerged from a study of blood T cell repertoires in COVID-19 (dated by TCRdb to the early 2020s). With respect to the entire study: Samples from collaborators originated in the United States, Italy and Spain and spanned both the acute and convalescent phases of COVID-19. The dataset comprised deeply sampled blood TCRbeta repertoires from subjects exposed to, actively infected with, or recovered from COVID-19. Nearly every sample came with metadata listing a de-identified subject ID, COVID-19 status, age in years and sex. The prospective study material was composed of cDNA or gDNA derived from T cells, B-cell-depleted T cells, or PBMCs. A freely available public database, intended as a resource for researchers studying the immune response to SARS-CoV-2, is where the repertoires were released. Where available, HLA class I and class II types were taken from metadata supplied by the sample provider and were not determined by assay-based typing. Samples were obtained from the ongoing ImmuneRACE study (first 160 participants) and from about 1,300 subjects provided by 6 global collaborators. The investigation overall reported the following: The amount of clinical and demographic metadata varied by source and participant and was provided uncurated.

As for this clone: The specificity of this receptor is unknown. Base qualities are not at hand, and no much larger clone is one base apart.

Spanning cysteine to phenylalanine, the CDR3 consists of 15 amino acids. Only the CDR3 portion is preserved as DNA: 45 bases, with reading frame beginning at the first base. The germline V and J ends show losses of 3 bases and 4 bases respectively, and no gene match explains 7 bases of the junction. The germline V gene encodes CDR1 SGDLS and CDR2 YYNGEE. In Seattle, one collaborating source enrolled patients while the infection was active and tracked those patients longitudinally over the course of disease. Each collaborating institution followed its own protocols to collect whole blood in K2EDTA tubes. For TCRbeta analysis, collaborators shipped samples in one of three forms: frozen whole blood, isolated PBMCs, or DNA extracted from either of those sample types. TCRbeta CDR3 regions were amplified from genomic DNA using the immunoSEQ Assay, a bias-controlled multiplex PCR. Per the source publication's procedure: The number of nucleated cells in each sample was estimated by amplification of reference gene primers within the assay. To quantify the absolute abundance of each unique TCRbeta CDR3 rearrangement, sequence reads were collapsed and filtered. Productive Simpson clonality was computed per sample as the square root of Simpson's diversity index over productive rearrangements. TCRdb holds this immuneACCESS table with in-frame rearrangements only. Some clones are missing; in checked studies, unresolved V genes explain under half, and the rest has no known cause. The V and J calls and clone size are taken from that table; D and trimming were inferred from the DNA. This sample holds a few hundred thousand clones; 75% to 90% were observed only once. About 7.6% of the sample lies in the top ten.

Recombination connected TRBV9 to TRBJ2-7; 10 nucleotides in the junction match TRBD1. The sequencing input was peripheral blood. The clonotype originates from a woman aged 55-70 years with COVID-19, enrolled during active disease. The sequenced DNA: TGTGCCAGCAGCGCCGCCGGGACAGGGGTGTACGAGCAGTACTTC. This gives the protein CASSAAGTGVYEQYF.